Listed below are T cell receptor beta chains from one sample, sequenced in a study of graft-versus-host responses after intestinal transplantation. Clones were read by immunoSEQ multiplex PCR, and TCRdb kept only the in-frame ones, dropping some. The sample has about 99,000 clones, over 85% seen once. These TCRs' antigens remain unknown. The sequencing used unstimulated CD8+ T cells sorted from spleen or lymph node cells, collected before intestinal transplant. All receptors come from a human donor who received an intestinal transplant. Each CDR3 is given with its conserved first and last residue. Each record gives: clone size, J gene, V gene, D gene, CDR3 protein, CDR3 DNA. The D gene is left open where the match is weak. Rows give clone size only sometimes, using once, few, many, or a class for an expanded clone.

- | TRBJ2-7 | TRBV2 | TRBD2 | CASCGGGYEQYF | TGTGCCAGCTGCGGGGGGGGCTACGAGCAGTACTTC
few | TRBJ1-3 | TRBV7-9 | - | CASSPTENTIYF | TGTGCCAGCAGTCCCACAGAGAACACCATATATTTT
- | TRBJ1-6 | TRBV6-5 | - | CASSPGGGSPLHF | TGTGCCAGCAGTCCCGGAGGGGGTTCACCCCTCCACTTT
- | TRBJ1-1 | TRBV5-1 | - | CASSLTGLDTEAFF | TGCGCCAGCAGCTTGACAGGTCTGGACACTGAAGCTTTCTTT
- | TRBJ1-6 | TRBV4-2 | - | CASRGGEPPLHF | TGTGCCAGCCGGGGGGGGGAGCCACCCCTCCACTTT
- | TRBJ2-1 | TRBV18 | - | CASSPEGGLMAYNEQFF | TGTGCCAGCTCACCCGAGGGGGGATTGATGGCCTACAATGAGCAGTTCTTC
- | TRBJ1-1 | TRBV12-5 | - | CASGLGRNTEAFF | TGTGCTAGTGGTTTAGGTAGGAACACTGAAGCTTTCTTT
- | TRBJ2-1 | TRBV6-5 | TRBD1 | CASSQGVNEQFF | TGTGCCAGCAGTCAGGGGGTCAATGAGCAGTTCTTC
once | TRBJ2-1 | TRBV7-9 | TRBD1 | CASSLSGTGGNEQFF | TGTGCCAGCAGCTTATCCGGGACAGGGGGCAATGAGCAGTTCTTC
- | TRBJ2-5 | TRBV6-5 | TRBD2 | CASSPREGETQYF | TGTGCCAGCAGCCCCAGGGAGGGAGAGACCCAGTACTTC
- | TRBJ1-1 | TRBV4-1 | TRBD1 | CASSLGTAPIVISGTEAFF | TGCGCCAGCAGCCTCGGGACAGCTCCCATCGTTATTTCTGGGACTGAAGCTTTCTTT
- | TRBJ2-7 | TRBV7-6 | - | CASSPGTGLDEQYF | TGTGCCAGCAGCCCCGGGACTGGGCTGGATGAGCAGTACTTC
- | TRBJ1-2 | TRBV27 | TRBD1 | CASRLGQSYGYTF | TGTGCCAGCCGCCTGGGACAGAGCTATGGCTACACCTTC
- | TRBJ1-1 | TRBV4-1 | - | CASSQAGATEAFF | TGCGCCAGCAGCCAAGCCGGGGCCACTGAAGCTTTCTTT
- | TRBJ1-3 | TRBV6-5 | TRBD1 | CASSYTTGSDTIYF | TGTGCCAGCAGTTACACGACAGGGTCGGACACCATATATTTT
- | TRBJ2-2 | TRBV5-8 | - | CASSQQVRVFNTGELFF | TGTGCCAGCAGCCAGCAGGTACGGGTCTTCAACACCGGGGAGCTGTTTTTT
- | TRBJ2-2 | TRBV29-1 | - | CSVELATGELFF | TGCAGCGTTGAACTCGCCACCGGGGAGCTGTTTTTT